The following is a T cell receptor beta chain sequence with its context. The data stem from a study of control samples from healthy donors and cancer patients. The method was immunoSEQ multiplex PCR; TCRdb's version includes in-frame clones alone and lacks a portion of them. Here the sample spans about 14,000 clones, 70% to 80% being singletons. The junction had 3 bases not matched to a gene; V was cut back by 3 bases and J by 10 bases. Germline lookup yields CDR1 SEHNR and CDR2 FQNEAQ (reference sequence). There are 14 residues in the CDR3. The chain combines TRBV7-9 with TRBJ2-5; 15 positions agree with TRBD2. The receptor was isolated from a female donor with lung cancer. The source material was formalin-fixed, paraffin-embedded tissue. In nucleotides, the CDR3 is TGTGCCAGCAGCTTGGGACTAGCGGGAGGCCTCCAGTACTTC. As protein: CASSLGLAGGLQYF.